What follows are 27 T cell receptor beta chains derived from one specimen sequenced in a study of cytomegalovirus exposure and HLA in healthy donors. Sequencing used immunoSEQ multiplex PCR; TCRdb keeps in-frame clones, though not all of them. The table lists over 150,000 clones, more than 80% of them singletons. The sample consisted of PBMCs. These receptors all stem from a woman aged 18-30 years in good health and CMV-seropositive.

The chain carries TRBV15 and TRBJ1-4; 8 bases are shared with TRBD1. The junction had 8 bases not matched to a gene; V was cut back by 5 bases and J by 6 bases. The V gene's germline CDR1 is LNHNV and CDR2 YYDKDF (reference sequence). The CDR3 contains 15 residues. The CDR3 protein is CATSGDRGWDEKLFF. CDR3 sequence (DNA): TGTGCCACCAGCGGTGACAGGGGATGGGATGAAAAACTGTTTTTT.

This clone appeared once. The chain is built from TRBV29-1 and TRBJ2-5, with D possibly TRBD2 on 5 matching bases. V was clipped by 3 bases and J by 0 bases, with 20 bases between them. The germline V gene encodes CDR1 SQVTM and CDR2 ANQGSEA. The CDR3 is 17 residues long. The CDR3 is CSVERRQLGAHQETQYF. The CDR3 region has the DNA TGCAGCGTTGAGAGAAGGCAATTGGGAGCTCACCAAGAGACCCAGTACTTC. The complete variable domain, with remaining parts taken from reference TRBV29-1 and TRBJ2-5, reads SAVISQKPSRDICQRGTSLTIQCQVDSQVTMMFWYRQQPGQSLTLIATANQGSEATYESGFVIDKFPISRPNLTFSTLTVSNMSPEDSSIYLCSVERRQLGAHQETQYFGPGTRLLVL.

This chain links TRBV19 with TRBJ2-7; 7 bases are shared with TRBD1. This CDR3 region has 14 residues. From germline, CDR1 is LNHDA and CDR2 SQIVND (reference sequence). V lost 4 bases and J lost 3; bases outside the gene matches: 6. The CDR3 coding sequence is TGTGCCAGTAGTACCCGGGACAGCCGCTACGAGCAGTACTTC. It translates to CASSTRDSRYEQYF.

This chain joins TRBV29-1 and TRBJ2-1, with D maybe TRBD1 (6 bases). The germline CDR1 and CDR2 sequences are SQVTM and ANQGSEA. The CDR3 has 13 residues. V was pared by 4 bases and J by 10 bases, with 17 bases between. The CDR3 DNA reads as TGCAGCGTTGTTCGTACAGGGACAAGGGAGCAGTTCTTC. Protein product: CSVVRTGTREQFF.

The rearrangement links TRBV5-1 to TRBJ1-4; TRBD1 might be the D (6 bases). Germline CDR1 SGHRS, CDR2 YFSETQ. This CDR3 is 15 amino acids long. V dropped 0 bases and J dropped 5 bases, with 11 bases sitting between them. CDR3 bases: TGCGCCAGCAGCTTGGCCGGGACATGGAATGAAAAACTGTTTTTT. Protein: CASSLAGTWNEKLFF.

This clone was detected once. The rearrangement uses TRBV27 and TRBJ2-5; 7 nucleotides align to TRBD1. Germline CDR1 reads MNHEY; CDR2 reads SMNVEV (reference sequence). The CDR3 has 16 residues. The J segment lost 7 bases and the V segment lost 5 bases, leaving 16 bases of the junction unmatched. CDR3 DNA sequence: TGTGCCAGCAGTCCTCGGACAGGTAAAGGCAAGCGGACCCAGTACTTC. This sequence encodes CASSPRTGKGKRTQYF.

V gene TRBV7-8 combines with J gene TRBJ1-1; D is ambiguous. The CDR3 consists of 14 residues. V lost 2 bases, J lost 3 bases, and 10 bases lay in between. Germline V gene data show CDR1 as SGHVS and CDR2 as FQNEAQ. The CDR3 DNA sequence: TGTGCCAGCAGCTTAAAGGCCGGGGACACTGAAGCTTTCTTT. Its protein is CASSLKAGDTEAFF.

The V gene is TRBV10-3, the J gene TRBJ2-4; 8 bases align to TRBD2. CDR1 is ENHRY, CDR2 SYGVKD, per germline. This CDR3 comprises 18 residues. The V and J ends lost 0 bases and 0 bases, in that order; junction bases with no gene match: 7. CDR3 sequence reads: CAISESAGGGLAKNIQYF. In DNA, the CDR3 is TGTGCCATCAGTGAGTCAGCCGGGGGGGGACTAGCCAAAAACATTCAGTACTTC.

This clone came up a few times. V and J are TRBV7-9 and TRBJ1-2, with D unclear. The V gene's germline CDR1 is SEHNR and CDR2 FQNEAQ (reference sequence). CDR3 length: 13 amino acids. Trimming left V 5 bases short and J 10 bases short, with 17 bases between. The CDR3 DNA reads TGTGCCAGCAGCCCACCGGGTGGAGCCGCCTACACCTTC. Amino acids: CASSPPGGAAYTF.

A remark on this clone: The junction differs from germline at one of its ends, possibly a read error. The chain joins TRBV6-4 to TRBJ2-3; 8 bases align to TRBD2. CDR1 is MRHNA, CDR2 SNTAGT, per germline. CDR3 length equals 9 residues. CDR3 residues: CASSLAGVF. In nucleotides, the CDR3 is TGTGCCAGCAGTCTAGCGGGTGTTTTT.

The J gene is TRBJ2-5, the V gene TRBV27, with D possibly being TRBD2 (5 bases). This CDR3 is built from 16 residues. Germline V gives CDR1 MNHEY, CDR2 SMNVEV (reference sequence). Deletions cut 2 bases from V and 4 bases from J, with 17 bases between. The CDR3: CASSLEAGRVGETQYF. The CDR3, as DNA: TGTGCCAGCAGTTTAGAGGCGGGTCGGGTGGGAGAGACCCAGTACTTC.

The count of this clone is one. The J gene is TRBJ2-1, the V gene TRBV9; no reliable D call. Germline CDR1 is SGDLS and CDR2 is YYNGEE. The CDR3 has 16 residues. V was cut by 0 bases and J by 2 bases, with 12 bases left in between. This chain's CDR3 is CASSVDPGGAYNEQFF. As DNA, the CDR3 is TGTGCCAGCAGCGTAGACCCGGGTGGCGCCTACAATGAGCAGTTCTTC.

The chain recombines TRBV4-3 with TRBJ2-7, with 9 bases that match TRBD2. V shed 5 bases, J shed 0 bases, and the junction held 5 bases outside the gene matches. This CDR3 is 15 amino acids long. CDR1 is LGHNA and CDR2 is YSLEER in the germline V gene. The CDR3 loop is CASSKTSGGSYEQYF. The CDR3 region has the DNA TGCGCCAGCAGCAAGACTAGCGGAGGCTCCTACGAGCAGTACTTC.

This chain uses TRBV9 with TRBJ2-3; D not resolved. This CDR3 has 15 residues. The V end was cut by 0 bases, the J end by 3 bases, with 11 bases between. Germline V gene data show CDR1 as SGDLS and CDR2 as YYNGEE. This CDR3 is CASSVGGLLTDTQYF. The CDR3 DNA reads TGTGCCAGCAGCGTAGGAGGCCTCTTAACAGATACGCAGTATTTT.

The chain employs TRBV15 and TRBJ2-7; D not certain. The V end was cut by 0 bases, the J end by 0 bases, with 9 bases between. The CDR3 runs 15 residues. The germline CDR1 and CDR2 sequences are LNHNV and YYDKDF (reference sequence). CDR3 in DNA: TGTGCCACCAGCAGAGATCAGGCCACCTCCTACGAGCAGTACTTC. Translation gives CATSRDQATSYEQYF. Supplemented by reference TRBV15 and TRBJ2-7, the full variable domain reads DAMVIQNPRYQVTQFGKPVTLSCSQTLNHNVMYWYQQKSSQAPKLLFHYYDKDFNNEADTPDNFQSRRPNTSFCFLDIRSPGLGDTAMYLCATSRDQATSYEQYFGPGTRLTVT.

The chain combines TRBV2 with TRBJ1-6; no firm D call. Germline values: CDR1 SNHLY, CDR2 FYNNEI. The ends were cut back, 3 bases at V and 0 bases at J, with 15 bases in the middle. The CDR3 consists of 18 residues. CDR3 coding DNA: TGTGCCAGCAGTGATAGCCACCCGGCGGGCTCCTATAATTCACCCCTCCACTTT. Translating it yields CASSDSHPAGSYNSPLHF.

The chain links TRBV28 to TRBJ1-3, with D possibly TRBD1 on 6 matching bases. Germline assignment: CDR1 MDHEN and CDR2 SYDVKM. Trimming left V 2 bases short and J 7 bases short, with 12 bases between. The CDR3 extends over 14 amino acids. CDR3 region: CASSLPGEVNTIYF. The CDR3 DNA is TGTGCCAGCAGTTTACCAGGGGAAGTGAACACCATATATTTT.

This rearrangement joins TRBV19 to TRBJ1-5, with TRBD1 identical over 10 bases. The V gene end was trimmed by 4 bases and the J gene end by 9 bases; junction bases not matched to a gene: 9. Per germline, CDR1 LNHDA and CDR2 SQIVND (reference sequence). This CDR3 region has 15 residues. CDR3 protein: CASSTTGGAQMPQHF. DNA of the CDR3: TGTGCCAGTAGTACGACAGGGGGCGCGCAGATGCCCCAGCATTTT.

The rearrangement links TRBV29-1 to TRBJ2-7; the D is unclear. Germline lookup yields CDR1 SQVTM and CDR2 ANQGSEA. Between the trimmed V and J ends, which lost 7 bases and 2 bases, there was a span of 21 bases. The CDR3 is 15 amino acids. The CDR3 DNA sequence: TGCAGCGCCGCCCCCGATAGCCCCCTCCCCTACGAGCAGTACTTC. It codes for CSAAPDSPLPYEQYF.

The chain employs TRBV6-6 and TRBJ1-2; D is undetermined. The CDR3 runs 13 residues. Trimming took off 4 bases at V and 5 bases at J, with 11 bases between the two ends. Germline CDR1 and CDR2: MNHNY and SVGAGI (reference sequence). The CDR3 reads CASSSGDRYGYTF. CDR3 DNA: TGTGCCAGCAGTTCCGGGGATCGGTATGGCTACACCTTC.

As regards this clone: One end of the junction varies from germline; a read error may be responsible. The CDR3 DNA sequence: TGTGCCAGCAGCCAAGGAGGGCTAGCGGGAGCAGTCTTC. Translating it yields CASSQGGLAGAVF. The chain couples TRBV4-2 to TRBJ2-1; 10 bases line up with TRBD2. CDR3 length: 13 amino acids. CDR1 is LGHNA and CDR2 is YNFKEQ in the germline V gene.

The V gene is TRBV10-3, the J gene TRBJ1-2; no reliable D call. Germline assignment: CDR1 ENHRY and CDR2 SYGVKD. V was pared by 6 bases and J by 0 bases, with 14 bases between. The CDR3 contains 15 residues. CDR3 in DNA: TGTGCCATCAGACCAAAACAGAGATCTAACTATGGCTACACCTTC. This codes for CAIRPKQRSNYGYTF.

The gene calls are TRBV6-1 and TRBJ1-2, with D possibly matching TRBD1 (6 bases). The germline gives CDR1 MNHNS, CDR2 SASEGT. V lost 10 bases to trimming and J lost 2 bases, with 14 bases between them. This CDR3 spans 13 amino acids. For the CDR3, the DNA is TGTGCCATTTGGACAGCTACCAACTATGGCTACACCTTC. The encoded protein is CAIWTATNYGYTF.

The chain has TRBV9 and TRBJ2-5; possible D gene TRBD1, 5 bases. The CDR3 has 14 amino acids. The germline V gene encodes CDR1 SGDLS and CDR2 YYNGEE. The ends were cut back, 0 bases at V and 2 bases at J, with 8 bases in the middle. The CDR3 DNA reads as TGTGCCAGCAGCGTAGCAGCAGGGCAAGAGACCCAGTACTTC. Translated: CASSVAAGQETQYF.

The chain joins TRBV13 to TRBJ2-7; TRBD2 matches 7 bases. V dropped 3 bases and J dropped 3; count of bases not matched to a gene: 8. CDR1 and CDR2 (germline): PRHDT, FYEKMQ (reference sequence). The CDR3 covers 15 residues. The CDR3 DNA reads TGTGCCAGCAGCTTTTGGATGGCGGGGGTCTACGAGCAGTACTTC. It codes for CASSFWMAGVYEQYF.

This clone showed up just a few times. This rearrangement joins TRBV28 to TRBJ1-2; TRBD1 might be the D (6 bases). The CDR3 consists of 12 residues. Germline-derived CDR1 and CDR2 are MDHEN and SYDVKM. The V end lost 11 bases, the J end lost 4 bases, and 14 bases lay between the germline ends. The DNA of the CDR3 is TGTGCCGTACAGGGTTTAGGCTATGGCTACACCTTC. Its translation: CAVQGLGYGYTF.

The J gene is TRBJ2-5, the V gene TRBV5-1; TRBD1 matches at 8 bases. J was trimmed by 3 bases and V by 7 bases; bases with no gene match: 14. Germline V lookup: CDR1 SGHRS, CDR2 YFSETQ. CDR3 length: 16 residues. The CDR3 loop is CASGPGRGLREETQYF. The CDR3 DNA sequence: TGCGCCAGCGGCCCGGGCAGGGGGCTCAGGGAAGAGACCCAGTACTTC.